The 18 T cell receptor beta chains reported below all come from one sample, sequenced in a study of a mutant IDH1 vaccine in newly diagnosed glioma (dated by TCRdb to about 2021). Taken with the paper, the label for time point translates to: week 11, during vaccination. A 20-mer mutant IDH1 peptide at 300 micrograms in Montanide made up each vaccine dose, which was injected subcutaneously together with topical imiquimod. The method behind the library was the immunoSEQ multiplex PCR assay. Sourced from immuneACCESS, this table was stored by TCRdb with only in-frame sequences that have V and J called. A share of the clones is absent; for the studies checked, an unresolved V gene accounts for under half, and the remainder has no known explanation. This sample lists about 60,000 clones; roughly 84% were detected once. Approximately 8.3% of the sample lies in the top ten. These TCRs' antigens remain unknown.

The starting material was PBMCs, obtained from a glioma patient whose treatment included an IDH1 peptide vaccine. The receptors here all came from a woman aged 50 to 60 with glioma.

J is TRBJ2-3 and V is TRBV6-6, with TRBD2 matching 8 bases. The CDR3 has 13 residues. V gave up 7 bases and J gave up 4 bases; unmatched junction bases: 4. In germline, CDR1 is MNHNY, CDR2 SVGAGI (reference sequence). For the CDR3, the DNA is TGTGCCAGCAAGGCGGGGGGCCCAGATACGCAGTATTTT. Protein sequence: CASKAGGPDTQYF.

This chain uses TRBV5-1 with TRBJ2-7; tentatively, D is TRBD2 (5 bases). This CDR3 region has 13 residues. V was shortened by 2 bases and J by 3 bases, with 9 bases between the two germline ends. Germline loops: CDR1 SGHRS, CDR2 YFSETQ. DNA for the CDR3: TGCGCCAGCAGCTTAGAGGGAAACTACGAGCAGTACTTC. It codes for CASSLEGNYEQYF.

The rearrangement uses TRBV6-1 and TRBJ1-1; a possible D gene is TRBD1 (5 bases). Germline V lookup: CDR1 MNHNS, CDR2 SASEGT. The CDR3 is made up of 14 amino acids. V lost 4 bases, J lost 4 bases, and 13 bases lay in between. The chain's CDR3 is CASSVRGRGTEAFF. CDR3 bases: TGTGCCAGCAGTGTGAGAGGGAGGGGCACTGAAGCTTTCTTT.

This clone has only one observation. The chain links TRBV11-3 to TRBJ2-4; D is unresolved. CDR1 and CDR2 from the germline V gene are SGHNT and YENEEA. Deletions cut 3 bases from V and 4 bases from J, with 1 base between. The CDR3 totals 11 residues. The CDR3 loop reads CASSFKNIQYF. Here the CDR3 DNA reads TGTGCCAGCAGCTTTAAAAACATTCAGTACTTC.

The CDR3 nucleotides read TGCGCCAGCAGCTTGACAGGATACACAGATACGCAGTATTTT. This encodes CASSLTGYTDTQYF. The chain employs TRBV5-1 and TRBJ2-3; TRBD1 is a possible D gene (5 bases). Germline V gene lookup returns CDR1 SGHRS and CDR2 YFSETQ. The CDR3 runs 14 residues. V lost 1 base, J lost 2 bases, and 8 bases lay in between.

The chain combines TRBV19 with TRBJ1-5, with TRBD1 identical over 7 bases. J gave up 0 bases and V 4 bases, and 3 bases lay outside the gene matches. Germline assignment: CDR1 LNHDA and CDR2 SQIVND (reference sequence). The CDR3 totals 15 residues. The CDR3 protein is CASSNRDSSNQPQHF. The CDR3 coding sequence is TGTGCCAGTAGTAATAGGGACAGTAGCAATCAGCCCCAGCATTTT.

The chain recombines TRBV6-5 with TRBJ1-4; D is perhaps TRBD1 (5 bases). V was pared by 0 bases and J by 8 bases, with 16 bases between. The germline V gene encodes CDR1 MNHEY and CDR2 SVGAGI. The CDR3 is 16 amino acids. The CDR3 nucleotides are TGTGCCAGCAGTTACTCGGTCAAGGGGTTGGCGGAAAAACTGTTTTTT. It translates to CASSYSVKGLAEKLFF.

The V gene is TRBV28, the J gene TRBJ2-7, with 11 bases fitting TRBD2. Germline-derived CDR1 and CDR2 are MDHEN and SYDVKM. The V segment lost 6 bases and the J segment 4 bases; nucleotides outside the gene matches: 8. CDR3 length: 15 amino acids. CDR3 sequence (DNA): TGTGCCAGCAGGGCCCTTGGGACTAGCGGATACGAGCAGTACTTC. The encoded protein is CASRALGTSGYEQYF.

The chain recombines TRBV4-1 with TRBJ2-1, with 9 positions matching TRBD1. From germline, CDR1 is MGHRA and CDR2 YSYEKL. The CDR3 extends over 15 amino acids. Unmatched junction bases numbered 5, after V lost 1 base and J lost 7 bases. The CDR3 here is CASSQGPGQGNEQFF. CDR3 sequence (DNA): TGCGCCAGCAGCCAAGGACCGGGACAGGGTAATGAGCAGTTCTTC.

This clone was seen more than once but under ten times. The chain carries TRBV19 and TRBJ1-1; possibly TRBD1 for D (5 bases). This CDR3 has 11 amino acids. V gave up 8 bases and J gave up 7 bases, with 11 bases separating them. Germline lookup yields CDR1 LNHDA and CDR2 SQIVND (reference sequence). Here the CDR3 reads CASGRGVEAFF. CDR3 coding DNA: TGTGCCAGTGGCCGGGGGGTTGAAGCTTTCTTT.

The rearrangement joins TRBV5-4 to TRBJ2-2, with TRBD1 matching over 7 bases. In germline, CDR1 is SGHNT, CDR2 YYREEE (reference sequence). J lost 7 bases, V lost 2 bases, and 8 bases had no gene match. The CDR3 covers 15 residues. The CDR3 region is CASSFQGVAFGELFF. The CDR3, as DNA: TGTGCCAGCAGCTTCCAGGGGGTGGCCTTCGGGGAGCTGTTTTTT.

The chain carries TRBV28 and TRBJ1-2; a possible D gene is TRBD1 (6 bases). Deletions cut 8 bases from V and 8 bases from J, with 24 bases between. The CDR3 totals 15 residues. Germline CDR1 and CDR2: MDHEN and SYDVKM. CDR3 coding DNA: TGTGCCAGCGAGACCTCCGGGACCGGGGGCGGAGGCTACACCTTC. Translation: CASETSGTGGGGYTF.

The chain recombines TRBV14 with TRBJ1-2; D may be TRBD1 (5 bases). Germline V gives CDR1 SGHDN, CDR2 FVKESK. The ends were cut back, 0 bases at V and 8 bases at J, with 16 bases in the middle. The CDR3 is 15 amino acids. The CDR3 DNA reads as TGTGCCAGCAGCCAAGATTGGGCGGGCCCAGGGGGCTACACCTTC. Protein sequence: CASSQDWAGPGGYTF. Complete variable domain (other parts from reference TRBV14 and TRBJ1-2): EAGVTQFPSHSVIEKGQTVTLRCDPISGHDNLYWYRRVMGKEIKFLLHFVKESKQDESGMPNNRFLAERTGGTYSTLKVQPAELEDSGVYFCASSQDWAGPGGYTFGSGTRLTVV.

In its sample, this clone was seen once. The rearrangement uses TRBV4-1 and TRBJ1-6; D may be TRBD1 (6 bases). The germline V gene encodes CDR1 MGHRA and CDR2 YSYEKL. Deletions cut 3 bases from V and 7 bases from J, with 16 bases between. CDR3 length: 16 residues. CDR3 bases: TGCGCCAGCAGCCACCCGGAGGGGGGGTACAATTCACCCCTCCACTTT. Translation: CASSHPEGGYNSPLHF.

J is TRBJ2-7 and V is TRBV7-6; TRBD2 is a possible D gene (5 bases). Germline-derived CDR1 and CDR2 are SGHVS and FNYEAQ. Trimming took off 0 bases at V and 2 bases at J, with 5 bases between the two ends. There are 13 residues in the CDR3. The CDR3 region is CASSLAGTYEQYF. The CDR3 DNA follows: TGTGCCAGCAGCTTAGCCGGGACCTACGAGCAGTACTTC.

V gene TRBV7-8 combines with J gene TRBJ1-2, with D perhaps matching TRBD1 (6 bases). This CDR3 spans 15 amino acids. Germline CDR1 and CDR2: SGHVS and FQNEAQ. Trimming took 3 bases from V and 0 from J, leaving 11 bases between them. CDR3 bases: TGTGCCAGCAGCTTCACGGGGGCCCCTAACTATGGCTACACCTTC. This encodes CASSFTGAPNYGYTF. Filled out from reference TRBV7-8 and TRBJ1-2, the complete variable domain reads GAGVSQSPRYKVAKRGQDVALRCDPISGHVSLFWYQQALGQGPEFLTYFQNEAQLDKSGLPSDRFFAERPEGSVSTLKIQRTQQEDSAVYLCASSFTGAPNYGYTFGSGTRLTVV.

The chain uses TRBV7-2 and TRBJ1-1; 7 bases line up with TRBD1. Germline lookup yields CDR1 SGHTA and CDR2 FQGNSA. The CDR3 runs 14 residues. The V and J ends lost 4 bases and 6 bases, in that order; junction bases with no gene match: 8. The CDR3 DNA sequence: TGTGCCAGCAGCTGGAGGCAGGGGGTCGCTGAAGCTTTCTTT. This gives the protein CASSWRQGVAEAFF.

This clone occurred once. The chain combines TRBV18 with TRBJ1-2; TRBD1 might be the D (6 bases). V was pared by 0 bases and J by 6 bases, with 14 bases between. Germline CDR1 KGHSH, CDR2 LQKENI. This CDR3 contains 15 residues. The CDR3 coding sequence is TGTGCCAGCTCACCACCTTGGACACAGGGAAATGGCTACACCTTC. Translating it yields CASSPPWTQGNGYTF.